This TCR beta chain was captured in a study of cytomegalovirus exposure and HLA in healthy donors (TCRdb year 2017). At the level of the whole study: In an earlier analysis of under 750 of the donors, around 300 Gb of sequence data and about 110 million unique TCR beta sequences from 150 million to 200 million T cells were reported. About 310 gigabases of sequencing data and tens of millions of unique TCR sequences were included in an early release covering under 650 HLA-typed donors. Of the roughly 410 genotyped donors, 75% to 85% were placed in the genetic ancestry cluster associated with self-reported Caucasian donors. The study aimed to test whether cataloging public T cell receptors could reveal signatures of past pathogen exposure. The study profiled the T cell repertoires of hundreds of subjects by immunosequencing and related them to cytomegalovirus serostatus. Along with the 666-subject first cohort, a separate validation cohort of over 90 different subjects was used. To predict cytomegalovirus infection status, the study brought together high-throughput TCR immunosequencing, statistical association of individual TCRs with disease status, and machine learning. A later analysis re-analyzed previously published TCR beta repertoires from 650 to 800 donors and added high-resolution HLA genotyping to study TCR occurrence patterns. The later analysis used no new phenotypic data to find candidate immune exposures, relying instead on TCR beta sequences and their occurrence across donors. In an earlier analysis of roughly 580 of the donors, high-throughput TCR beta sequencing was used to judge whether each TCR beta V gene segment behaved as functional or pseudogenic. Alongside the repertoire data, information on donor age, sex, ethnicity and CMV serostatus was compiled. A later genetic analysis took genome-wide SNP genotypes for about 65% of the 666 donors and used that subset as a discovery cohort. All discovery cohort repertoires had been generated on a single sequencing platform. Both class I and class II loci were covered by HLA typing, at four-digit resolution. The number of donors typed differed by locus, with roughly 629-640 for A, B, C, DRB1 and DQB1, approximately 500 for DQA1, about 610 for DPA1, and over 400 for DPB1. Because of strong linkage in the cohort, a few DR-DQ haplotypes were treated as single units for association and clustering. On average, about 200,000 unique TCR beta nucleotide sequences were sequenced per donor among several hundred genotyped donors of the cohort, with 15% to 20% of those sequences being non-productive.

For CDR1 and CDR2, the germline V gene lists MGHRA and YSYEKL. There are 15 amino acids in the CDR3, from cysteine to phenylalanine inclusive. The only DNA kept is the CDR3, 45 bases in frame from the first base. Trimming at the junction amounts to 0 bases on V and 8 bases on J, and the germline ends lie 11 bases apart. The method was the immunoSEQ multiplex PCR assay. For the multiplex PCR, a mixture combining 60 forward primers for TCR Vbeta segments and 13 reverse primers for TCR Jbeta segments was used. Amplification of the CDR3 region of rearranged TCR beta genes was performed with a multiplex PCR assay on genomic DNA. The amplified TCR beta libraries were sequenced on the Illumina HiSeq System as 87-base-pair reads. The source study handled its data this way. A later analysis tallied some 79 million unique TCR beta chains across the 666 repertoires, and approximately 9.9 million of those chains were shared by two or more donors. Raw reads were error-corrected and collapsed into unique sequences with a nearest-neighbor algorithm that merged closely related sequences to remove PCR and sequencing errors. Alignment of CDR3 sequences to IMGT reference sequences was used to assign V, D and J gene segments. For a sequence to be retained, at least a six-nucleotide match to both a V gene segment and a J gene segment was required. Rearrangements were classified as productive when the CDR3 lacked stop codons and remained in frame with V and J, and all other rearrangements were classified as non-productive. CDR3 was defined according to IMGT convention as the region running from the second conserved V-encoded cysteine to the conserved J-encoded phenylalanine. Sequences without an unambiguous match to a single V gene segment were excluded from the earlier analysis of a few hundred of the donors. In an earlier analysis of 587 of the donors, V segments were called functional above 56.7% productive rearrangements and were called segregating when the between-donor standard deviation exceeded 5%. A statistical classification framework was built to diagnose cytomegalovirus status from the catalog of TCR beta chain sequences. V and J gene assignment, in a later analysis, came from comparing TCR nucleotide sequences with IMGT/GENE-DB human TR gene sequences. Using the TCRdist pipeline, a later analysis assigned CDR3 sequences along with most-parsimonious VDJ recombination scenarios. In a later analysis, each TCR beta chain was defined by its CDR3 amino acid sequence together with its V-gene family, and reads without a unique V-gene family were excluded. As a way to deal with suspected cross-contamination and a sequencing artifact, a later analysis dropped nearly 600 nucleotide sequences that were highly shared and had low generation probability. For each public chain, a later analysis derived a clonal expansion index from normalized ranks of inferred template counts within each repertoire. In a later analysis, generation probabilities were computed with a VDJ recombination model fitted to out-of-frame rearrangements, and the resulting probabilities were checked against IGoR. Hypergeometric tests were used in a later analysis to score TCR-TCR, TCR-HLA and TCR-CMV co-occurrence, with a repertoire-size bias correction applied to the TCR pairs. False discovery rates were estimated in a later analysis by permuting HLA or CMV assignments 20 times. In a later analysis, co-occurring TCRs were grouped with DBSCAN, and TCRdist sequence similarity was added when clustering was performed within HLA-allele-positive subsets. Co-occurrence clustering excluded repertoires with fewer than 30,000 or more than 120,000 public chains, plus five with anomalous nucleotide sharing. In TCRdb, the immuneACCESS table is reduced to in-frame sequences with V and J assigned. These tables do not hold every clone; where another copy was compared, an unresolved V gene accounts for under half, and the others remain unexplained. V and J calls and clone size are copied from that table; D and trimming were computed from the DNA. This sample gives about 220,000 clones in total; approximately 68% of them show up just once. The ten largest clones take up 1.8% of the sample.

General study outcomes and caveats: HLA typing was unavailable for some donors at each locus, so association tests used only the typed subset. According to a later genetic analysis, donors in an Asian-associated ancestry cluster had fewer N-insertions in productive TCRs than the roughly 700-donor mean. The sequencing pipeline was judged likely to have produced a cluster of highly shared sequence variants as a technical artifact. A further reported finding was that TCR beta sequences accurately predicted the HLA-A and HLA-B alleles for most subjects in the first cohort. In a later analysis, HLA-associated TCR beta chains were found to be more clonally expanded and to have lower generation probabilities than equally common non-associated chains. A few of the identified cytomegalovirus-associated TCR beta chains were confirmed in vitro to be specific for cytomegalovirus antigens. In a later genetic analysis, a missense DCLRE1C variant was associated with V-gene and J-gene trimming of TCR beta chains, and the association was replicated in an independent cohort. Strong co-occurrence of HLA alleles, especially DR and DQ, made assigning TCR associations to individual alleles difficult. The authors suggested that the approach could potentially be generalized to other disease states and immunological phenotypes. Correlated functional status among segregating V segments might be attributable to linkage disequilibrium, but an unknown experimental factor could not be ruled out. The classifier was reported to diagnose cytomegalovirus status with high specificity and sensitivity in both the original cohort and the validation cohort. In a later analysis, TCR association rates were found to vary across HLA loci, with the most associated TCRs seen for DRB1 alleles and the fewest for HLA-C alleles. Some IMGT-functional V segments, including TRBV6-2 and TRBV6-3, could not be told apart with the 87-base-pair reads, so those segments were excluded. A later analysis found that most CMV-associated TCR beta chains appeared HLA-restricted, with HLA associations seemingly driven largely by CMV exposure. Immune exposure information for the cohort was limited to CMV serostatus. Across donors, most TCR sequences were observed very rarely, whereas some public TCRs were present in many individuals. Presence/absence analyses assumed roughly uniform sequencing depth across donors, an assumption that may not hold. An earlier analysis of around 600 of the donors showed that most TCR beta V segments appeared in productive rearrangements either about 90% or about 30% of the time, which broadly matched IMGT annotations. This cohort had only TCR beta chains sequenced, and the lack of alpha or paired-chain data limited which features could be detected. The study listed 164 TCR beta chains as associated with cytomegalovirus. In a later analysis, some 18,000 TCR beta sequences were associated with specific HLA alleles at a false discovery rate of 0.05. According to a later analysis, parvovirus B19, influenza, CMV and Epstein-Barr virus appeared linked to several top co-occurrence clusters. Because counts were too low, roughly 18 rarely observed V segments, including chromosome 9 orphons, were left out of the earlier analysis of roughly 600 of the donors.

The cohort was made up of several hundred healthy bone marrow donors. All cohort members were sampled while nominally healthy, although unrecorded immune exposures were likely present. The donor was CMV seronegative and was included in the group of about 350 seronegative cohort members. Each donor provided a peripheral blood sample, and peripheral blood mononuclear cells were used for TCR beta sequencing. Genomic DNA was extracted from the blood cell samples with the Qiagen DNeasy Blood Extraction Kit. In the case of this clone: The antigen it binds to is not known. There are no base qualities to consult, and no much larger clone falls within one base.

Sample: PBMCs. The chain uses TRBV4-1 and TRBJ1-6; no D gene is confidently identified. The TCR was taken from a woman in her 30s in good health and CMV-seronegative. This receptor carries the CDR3 CASSQDPVLYSPLHF. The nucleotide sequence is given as TGCGCCAGCAGCCAAGATCCAGTGTTATATTCACCCCTCCACTTT.